This TCR beta chain is from a study of T-cell reconstitution after alpha-beta-depleted transplantation in children. This CDR3 spans 11 amino acids. The germline gives CDR1 SQVTM, CDR2 ANQGSEA. Unique molecular identifiers were used to barcode this TCRbeta library. MiXCR, applied by TCRdb to the PCR reads, yields one record per CDR3 protein. The sample holds 250,000 to 300,000 distinct CDR3 sequences, 9.9% seen once. The chain combines TRBV29-1 with TRBJ1-2; D unclear. This clonotype was sampled from a human donor who donated a stem cell graft to a child with SCID. Here the sequenced sample was PBMCs from the stem cell graft donor, taken from the stem cell graft. CDR3: CSDLYYEGYTF. In DNA, the CDR3 is TGCAGTGACTTGTACTATGAGGGCTACACCTTC.